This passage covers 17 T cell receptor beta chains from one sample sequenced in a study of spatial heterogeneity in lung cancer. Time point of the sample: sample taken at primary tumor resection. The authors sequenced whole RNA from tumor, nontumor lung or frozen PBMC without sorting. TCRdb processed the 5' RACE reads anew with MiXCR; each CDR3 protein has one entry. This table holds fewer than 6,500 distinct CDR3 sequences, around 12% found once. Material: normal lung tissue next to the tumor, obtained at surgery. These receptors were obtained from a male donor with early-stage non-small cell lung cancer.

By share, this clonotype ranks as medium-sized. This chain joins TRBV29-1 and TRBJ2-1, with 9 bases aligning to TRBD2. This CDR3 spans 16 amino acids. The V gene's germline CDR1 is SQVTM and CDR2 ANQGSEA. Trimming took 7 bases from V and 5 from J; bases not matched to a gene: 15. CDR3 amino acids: CSARGLAREMNNEQFF. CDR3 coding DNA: TGCAGCGCGAGAGGACTAGCGCGAGAGATGAACAATGAGCAGTTCTTC.

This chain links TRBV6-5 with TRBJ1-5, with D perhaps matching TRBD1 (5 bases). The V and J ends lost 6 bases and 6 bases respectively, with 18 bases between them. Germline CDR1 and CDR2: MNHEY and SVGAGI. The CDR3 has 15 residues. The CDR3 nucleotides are TGTGCCAGCAGACCCTTAGGGAGGGACCGTCAGCCCCAGCATTTT. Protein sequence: CASRPLGRDRQPQHF.

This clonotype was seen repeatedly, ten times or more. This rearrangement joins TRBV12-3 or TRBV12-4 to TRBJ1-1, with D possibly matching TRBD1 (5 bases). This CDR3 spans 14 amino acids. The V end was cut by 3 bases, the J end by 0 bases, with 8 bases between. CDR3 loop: CASSLGGMNTEAFF. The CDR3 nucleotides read TGTGCCAGCAGTTTGGGGGGGATGAACACTGAAGCTTTCTTT.

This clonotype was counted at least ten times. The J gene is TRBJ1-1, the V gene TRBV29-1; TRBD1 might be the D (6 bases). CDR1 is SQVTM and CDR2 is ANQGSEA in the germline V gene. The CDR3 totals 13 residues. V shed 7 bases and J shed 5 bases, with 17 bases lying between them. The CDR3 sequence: CSGTGQTFTEAFF. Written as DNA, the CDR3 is TGCAGCGGCACGGGACAAACCTTTACTGAAGCTTTCTTT.

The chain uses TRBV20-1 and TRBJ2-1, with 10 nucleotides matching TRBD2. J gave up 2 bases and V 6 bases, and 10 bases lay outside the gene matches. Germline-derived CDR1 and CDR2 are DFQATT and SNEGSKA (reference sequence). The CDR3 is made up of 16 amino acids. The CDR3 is CSASQRTSGAYNEQFF. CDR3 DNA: TGCAGTGCCTCCCAAAGAACTAGCGGGGCCTACAATGAGCAGTTCTTC.

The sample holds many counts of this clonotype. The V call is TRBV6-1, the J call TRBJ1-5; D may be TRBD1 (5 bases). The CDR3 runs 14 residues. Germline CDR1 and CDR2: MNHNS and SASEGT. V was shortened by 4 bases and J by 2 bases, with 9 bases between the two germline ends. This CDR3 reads CASSVRVGNQPQHF. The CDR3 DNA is TGTGCCAGCAGTGTCAGGGTGGGCAATCAGCCCCAGCATTTT.

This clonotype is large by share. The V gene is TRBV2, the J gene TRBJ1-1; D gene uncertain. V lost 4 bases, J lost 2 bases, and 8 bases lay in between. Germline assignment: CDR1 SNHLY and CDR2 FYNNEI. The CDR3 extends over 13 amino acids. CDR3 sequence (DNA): TGTGCCAGCAGTGTGACACCTAACACTGAAGCTTTCTTT. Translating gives CASSVTPNTEAFF. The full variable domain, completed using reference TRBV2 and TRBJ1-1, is EPEVTQTPSHQVTQMGQEVILRCVPISNHLYFYWYRQILGQKVEFLVSFYNNEISEKSEIFDDQFSVERPDGSNFTLKIRSTKLEDSAMYFCASSVTPNTEAFFGQGTRLTVV.

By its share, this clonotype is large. The CDR3 coding sequence is TGTGCCAGCAGCCAAGACACTAGCGGGCCTTACAATGAGCAGTTCTTC. This codes for CASSQDTSGPYNEQFF. The gene calls are TRBV4-2 and TRBJ2-1; 9 nucleotides align to TRBD2. The J segment lost 4 bases and the V segment lost 0 bases, leaving 4 bases of the junction unmatched. There are 16 residues in the CDR3. Germline CDR1 reads LGHNA; CDR2 reads YNFKEQ.

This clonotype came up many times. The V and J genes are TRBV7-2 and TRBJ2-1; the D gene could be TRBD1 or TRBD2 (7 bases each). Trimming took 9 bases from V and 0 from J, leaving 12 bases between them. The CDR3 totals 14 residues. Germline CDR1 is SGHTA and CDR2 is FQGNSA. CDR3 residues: CASKRDSSYNEQFF. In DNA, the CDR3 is TGTGCCAGTAAGCGGGACAGCTCCTACAATGAGCAGTTCTTC.

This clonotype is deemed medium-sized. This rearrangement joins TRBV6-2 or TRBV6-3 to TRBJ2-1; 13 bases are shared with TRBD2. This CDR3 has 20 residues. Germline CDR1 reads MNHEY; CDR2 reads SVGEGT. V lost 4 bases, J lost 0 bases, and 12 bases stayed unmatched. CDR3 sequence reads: CASSSRTSGSLVSSYNEQFF. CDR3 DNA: TGTGCCAGCAGTTCTCGGACTAGCGGGAGCCTGGTCAGCTCCTACAATGAGCAGTTCTTC.

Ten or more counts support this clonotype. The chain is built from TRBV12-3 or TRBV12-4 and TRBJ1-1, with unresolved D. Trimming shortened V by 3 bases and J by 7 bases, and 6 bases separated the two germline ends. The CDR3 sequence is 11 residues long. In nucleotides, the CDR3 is TGTGCCAGCAGTTTGAAGGGTGAAGCTTTCTTT. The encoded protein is CASSLKGEAFF.

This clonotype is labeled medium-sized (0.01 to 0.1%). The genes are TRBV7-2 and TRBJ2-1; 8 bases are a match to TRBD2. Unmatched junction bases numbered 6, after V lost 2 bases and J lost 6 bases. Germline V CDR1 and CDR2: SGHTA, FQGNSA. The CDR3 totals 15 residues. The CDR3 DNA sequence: TGTGCCAGCAGCTTAAAGACGGGAGGGGGCAATGAGCAGTTCTTC. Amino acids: CASSLKTGGGNEQFF.

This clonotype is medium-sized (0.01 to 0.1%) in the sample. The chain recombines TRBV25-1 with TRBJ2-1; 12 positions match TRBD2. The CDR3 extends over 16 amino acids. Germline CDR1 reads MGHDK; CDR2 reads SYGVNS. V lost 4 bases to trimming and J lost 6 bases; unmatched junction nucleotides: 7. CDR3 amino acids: CASSAAETSGSNEQFF. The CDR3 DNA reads TGTGCCAGCAGTGCCGCCGAGACTAGCGGGAGCAATGAGCAGTTCTTC.

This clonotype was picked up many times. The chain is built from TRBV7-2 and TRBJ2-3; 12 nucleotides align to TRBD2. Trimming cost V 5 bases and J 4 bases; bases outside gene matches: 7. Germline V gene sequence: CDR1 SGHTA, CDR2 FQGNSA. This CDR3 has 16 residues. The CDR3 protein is CASSPRLAGAADTQYF. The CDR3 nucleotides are TGTGCCAGCAGCCCACGACTAGCGGGAGCCGCAGATACGCAGTATTTT.

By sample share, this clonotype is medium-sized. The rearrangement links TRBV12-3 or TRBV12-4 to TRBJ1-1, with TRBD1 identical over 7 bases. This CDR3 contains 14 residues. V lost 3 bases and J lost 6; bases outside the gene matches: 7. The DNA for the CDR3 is TGTGCCAGCAGTTTCAGCCAGGGGGGGTCTGAAGCTTTCTTT. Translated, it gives CASSFSQGGSEAFF.

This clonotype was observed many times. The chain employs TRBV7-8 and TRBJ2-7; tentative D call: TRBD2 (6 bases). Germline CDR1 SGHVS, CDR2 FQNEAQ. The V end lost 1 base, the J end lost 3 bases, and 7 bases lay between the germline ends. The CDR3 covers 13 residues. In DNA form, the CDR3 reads TGTGCCAGCAGCTTAGGCGGGAACTACGAGCAGTACTTC. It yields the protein CASSLGGNYEQYF.

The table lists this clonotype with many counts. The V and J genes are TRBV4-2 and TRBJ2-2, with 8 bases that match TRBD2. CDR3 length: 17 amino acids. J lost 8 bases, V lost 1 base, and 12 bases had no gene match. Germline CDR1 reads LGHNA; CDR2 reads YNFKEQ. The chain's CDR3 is CASSQALEAGEAGELFF. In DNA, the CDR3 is TGTGCCAGCAGCCAAGCACTGGAAGCGGGAGAGGCGGGGGAGCTGTTTTTT.